This T cell receptor beta chain was recovered during a study of blood T cell repertoires in COVID-19. The wider study: Acute-phase and convalescent COVID-19 samples originated in the United States, Italy and Spain.

Seattle researchers signed up patients amid active infection and tracked them longitudinally. Per the study methods: Researchers report that nucleated cell counts were estimated from reference gene primer amplification. The protocol was immunoSEQ multiplex PCR, while the TCRdb copy is restricted to in-frame clones and leaves out a portion. V, J and clone size derive from that table, while D and trimming were established from the DNA sequence. In the table there are 150,000 to 200,000 clones, over 80% of which are singletons. The CDR3 has 14 residues. V was clipped by 3 bases and J by 1 base, with 4 bases between them. Germline V gives CDR1 SGHTA, CDR2 FQGTGA.

The material sequenced was peripheral blood. The V and J genes are TRBV7-3 and TRBJ2-6; no firm D call. The receptor was isolated from a woman aged 70-85 years with COVID-19, enrolled during active disease. CDR3 amino acids: CASSFQSGANVLTF. For the CDR3, the DNA is TGTGCCAGCAGCTTTCAGTCTGGGGCCAACGTCCTGACTTTC. The full variable domain, its missing parts supplied by reference TRBV7-3 and TRBJ2-6, is GAGVSQTPSNKVTEKGKYVELRCDPISGHTALYWYRQSLGQGPEFLIYFQGTGAADDSGLPNDRFFAVRPEGSVSTLKIQRTERGDSAVYLCASSFQSGANVLTFGAGSRLTVL.